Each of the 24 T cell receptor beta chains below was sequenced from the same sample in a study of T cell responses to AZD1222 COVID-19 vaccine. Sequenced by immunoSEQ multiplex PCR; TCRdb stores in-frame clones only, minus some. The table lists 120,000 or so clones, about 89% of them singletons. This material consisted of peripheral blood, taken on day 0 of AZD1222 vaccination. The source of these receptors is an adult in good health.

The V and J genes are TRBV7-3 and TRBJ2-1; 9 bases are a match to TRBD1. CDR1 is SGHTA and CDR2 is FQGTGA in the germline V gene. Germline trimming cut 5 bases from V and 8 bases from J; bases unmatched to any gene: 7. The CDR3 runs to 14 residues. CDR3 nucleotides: TGTGCCAGCAGCCAATGGACAGGGGACGATGAGCAGTTCTTC. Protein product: CASSQWTGDDEQFF. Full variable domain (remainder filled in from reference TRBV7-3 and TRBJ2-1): GAGVSQTPSNKVTEKGKYVELRCDPISGHTALYWYRQSLGQGPEFLIYFQGTGAADDSGLPNDRFFAVRPEGSVSTLKIQRTERGDSAVYLCASSQWTGDDEQFFGPGTRLTVL.

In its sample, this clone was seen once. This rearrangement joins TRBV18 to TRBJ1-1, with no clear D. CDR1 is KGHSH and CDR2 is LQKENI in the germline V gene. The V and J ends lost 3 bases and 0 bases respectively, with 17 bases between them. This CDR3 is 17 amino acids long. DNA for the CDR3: TGTGCCAGCTCACCCCGAAGTTCCGGAGTAGTGAACACTGAAGCTTTCTTT. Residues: CASSPRSSGVVNTEAFF.

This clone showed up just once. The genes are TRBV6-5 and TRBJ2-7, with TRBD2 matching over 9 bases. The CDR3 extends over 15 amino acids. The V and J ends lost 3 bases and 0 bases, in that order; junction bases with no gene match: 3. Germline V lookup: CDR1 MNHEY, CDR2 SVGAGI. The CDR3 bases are TGTGCCAGCAGTTATGGACTAGCGAGCTCCTACGAGCAGTACTTC. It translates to CASSYGLASSYEQYF.

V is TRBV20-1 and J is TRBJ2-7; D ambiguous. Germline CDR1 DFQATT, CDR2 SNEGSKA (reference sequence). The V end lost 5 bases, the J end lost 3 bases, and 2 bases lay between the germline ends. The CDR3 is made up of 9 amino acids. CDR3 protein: CSAGYEQYF. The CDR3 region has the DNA TGCAGTGCTGGCTACGAGCAGTACTTC.

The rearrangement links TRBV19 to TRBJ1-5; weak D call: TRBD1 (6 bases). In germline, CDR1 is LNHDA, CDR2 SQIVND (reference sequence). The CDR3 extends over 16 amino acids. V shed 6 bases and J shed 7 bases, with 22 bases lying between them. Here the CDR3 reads CASRNRGGDGAQPQHF. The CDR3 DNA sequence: TGTGCCAGTAGGAACCGAGGGGGGGACGGTGCACAGCCCCAGCATTTT.

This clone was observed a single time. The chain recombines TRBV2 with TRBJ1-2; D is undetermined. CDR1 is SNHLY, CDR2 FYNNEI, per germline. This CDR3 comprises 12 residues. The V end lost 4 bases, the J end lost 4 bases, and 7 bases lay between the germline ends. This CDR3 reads CASSVESYGYTF. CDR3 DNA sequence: TGTGCCAGCAGTGTGGAAAGCTATGGCTACACCTTC.

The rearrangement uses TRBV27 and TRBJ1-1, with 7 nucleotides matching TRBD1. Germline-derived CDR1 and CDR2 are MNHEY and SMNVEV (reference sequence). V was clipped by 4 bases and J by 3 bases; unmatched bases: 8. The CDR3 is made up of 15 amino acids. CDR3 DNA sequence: TGTGCCAGCAGTTGGTCCGCTCAGGGGGACACTGAAGCTTTCTTT. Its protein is CASSWSAQGDTEAFF.

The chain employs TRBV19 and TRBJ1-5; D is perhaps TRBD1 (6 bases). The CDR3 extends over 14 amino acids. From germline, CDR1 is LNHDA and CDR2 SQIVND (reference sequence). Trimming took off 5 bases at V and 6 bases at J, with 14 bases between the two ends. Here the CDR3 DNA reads TGTGCCAGTAGTCTCTCTACAGGGATTCAGCCCCAGCATTTT. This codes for CASSLSTGIQPQHF.

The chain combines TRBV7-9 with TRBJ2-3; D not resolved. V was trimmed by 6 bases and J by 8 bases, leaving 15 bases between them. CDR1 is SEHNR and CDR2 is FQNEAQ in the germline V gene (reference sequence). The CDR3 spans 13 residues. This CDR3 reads CASSLDGPGTQYF. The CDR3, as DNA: TGTGCCAGCAGTCTAGACGGGCCGGGTACGCAGTATTTT.

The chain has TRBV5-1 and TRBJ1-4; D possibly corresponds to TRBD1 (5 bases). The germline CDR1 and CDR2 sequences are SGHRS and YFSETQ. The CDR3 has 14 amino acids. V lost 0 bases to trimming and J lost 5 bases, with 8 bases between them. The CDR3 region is CASSLGPGNEKLFF. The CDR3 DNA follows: TGCGCCAGCAGCTTGGGGCCAGGGAATGAAAAACTGTTTTTT.

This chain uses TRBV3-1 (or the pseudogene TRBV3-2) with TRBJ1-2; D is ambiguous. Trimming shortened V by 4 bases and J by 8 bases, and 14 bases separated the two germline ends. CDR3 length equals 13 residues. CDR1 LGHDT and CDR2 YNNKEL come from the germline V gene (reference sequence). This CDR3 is CASSPEGGYGYTF. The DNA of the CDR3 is TGTGCCAGCAGCCCGGAAGGAGGATACGGCTACACCTTC.

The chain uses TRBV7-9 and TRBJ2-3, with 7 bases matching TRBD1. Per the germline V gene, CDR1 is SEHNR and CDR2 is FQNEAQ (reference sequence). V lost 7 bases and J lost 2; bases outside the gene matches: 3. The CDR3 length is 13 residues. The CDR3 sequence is CASTGTATDTQYF. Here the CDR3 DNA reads TGTGCCAGCACCGGGACAGCCACAGATACGCAGTATTTT.

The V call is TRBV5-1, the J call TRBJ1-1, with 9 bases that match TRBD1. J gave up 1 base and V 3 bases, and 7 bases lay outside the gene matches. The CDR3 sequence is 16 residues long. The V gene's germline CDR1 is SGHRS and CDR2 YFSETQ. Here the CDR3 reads CASSWGQGRGNTEAFF. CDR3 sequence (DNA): TGCGCCAGCAGCTGGGGACAGGGTAGGGGGAACACTGAAGCTTTCTTT. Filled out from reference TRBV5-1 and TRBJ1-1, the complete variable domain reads KAGVTQTPRYLIKTRGQQVTLSCSPISGHRSVSWYQQTPGQGLQFLFEYFSETQRNKGNFPGRFSGRQFSNSRSEMNVSTLELGDSALYLCASSWGQGRGNTEAFFGQGTRLTVV.

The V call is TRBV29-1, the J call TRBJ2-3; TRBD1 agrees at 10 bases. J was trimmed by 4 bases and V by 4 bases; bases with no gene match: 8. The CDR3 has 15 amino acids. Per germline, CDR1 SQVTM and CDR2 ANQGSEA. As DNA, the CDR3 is TGCAGCGTTGCGACGGGACAGGGGATCGCAGATACGCAGTATTTT. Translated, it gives CSVATGQGIADTQYF.

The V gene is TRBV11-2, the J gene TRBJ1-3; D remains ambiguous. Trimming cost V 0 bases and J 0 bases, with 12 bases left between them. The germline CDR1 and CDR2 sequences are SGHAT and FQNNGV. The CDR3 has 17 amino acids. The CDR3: CASSLDAVGFSGNTIYF. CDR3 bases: TGTGCCAGCAGCTTAGACGCTGTGGGGTTCTCTGGAAACACCATATATTTT. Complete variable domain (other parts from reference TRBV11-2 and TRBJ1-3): EAGVAQSPRYKIIEKRQSVAFWCNPISGHATLYWYQQILGQGPKLLIQFQNNGVVDDSQLPKDRFSAERLKGVDSTLKIQPAKLEDSAVYLCASSLDAVGFSGNTIYFGEGSWLTVV.

The CDR3 loop is CASSFLGAGELFF. The CDR3 DNA sequence: TGCGCCAGCAGCTTTCTAGGGGCCGGGGAGCTGTTTTTT. The chain recombines TRBV5-1 with TRBJ2-2; a weak D match, TRBD1 (5 bases). Trimming cost V 2 bases and J 6 bases, with 8 bases left between them. This CDR3 is built from 13 residues. In germline, CDR1 is SGHRS, CDR2 YFSETQ.

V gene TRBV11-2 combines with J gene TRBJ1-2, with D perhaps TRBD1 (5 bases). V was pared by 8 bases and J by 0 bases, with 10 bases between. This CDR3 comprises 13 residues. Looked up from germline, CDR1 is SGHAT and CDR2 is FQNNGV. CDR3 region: CASGGAPNYGYTF. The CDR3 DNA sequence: TGTGCCAGCGGAGGGGCCCCTAACTATGGCTACACCTTC.

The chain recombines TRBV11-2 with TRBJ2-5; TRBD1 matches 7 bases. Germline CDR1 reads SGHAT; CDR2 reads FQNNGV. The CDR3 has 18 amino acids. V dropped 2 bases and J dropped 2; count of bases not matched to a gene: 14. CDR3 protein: CASSLLPPGGLIQETQYF. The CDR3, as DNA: TGTGCCAGCAGCTTACTCCCGCCAGGGGGTCTGATACAAGAGACCCAGTACTTC.

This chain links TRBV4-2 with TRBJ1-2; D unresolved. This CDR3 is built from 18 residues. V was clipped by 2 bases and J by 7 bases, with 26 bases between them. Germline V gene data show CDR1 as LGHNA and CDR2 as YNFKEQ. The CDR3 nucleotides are TGTGCCAGCAGCCAAACGCGACAATCCGGTCCGTTTGAAGTTGGCTACACCTTC. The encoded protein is CASSQTRQSGPFEVGYTF.

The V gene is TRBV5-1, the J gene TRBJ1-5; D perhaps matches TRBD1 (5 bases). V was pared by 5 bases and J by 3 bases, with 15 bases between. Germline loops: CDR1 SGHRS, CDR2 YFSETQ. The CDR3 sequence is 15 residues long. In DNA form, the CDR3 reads TGCGCCAGCAGACCAGACGGGGGGGACAATCAGCCCCAGCATTTT. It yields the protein CASRPDGGDNQPQHF.

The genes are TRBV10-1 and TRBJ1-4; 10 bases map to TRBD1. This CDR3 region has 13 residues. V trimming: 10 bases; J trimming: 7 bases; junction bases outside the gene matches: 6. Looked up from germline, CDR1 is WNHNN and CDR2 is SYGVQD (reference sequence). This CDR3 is CATQGTGVEKLFF. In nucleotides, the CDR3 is TGCGCCACCCAAGGGACAGGGGTTGAAAAACTGTTTTTT.

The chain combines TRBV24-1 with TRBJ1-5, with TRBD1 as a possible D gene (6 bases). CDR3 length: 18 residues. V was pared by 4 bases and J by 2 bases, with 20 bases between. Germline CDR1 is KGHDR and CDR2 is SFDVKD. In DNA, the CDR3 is TGTGCCACCAGTGAACCCCCCCATACAGGGAGTGGCAATCAGCCCCAGCATTTT. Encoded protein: CATSEPPHTGSGNQPQHF.

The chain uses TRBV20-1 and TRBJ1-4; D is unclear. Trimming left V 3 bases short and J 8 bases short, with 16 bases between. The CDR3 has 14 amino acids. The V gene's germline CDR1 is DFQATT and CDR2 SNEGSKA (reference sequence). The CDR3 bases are TGCAGTGCTAGTATGGGCCCGGCGAGAGAAAAACTGTTTTTT. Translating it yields CSASMGPAREKLFF.

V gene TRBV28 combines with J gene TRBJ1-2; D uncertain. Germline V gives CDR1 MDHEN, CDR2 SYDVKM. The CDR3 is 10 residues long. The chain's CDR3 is CGTLDYGYTF. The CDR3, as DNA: TGTGGGACCCTGGACTATGGCTACACCTTC.